This T cell receptor beta chain came from a study of cytomegalovirus exposure and HLA in healthy donors. Findings and limits, study-wide: Across all donors, roughly uniform sequencing depth was an assumption of the presence/absence analyses. Researchers reported in a later analysis that a missense DCLRE1C variant was tied to TCR beta V- and J-gene trimming. An analysis was carried out later, and it reportedly showed fewer N-insertions in an Asian-associated ancestry cluster than the approximately 670-donor mean. TCR sequences were mostly rare, though some public TCRs occurred in many donors.

To note about this clone: What it binds is not known.

Germline V gene lookup returns CDR1 WSHSY and CDR2 SAAADI. This CDR3 has 16 residues. The ends lost 3 bases at V and 1 base at J; junction bases unmatched: 8. In the PCR, 60 Vbeta and 13 Jbeta primers were used. The data were produced by immunoSEQ multiplex PCR, yet TCRdb's version contains in-frame clones alone and is incomplete. The profile covers roughly 62,000 clones, with just under 75% appearing a single time and roughly 5% taken by the ten largest. Sequencing was performed on PBMCs. The rearrangement uses TRBV10-2 and TRBJ2-7; the match to TRBD2 covers 8 bases. This clonotype was sampled from a woman in her twenties or thirties in good health and CMV-seronegative. The CDR3 protein is CASSDSGIGGSYEQYF. The DNA of the CDR3 is TGCGCCAGCAGTGATAGCGGGATCGGCGGTTCCTACGAGCAGTACTTC.